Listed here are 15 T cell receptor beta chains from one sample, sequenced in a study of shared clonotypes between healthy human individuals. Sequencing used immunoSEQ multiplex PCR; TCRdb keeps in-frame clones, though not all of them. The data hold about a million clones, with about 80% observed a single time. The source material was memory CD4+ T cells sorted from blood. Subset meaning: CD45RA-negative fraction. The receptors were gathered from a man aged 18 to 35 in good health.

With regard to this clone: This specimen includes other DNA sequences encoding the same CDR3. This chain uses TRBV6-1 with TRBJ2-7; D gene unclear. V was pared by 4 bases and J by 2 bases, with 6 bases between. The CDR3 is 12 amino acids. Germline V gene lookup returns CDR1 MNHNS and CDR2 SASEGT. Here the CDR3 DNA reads TGTGCCAGCAGTGGTCAGACCTACGAGCAGTACTTC. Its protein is CASSGQTYEQYF.

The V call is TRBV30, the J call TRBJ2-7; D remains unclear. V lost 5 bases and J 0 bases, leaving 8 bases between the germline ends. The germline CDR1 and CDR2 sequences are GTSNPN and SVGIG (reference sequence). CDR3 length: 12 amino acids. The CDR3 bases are TGTGCCTGGGCCTTAAGCTCCTACGAGCAGTACTTC. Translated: CAWALSSYEQYF.

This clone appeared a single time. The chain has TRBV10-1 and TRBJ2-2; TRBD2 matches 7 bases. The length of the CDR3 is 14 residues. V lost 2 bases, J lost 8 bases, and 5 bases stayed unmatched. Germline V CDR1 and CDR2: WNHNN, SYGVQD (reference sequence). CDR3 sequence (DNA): TGCGCCAGCAGTGAGATCAGGGAGGGGGGGGAGCTGTTTTTT. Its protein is CASSEIREGGELFF.

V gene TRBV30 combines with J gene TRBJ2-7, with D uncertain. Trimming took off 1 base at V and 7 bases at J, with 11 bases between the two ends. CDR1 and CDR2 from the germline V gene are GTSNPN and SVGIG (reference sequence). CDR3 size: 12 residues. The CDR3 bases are TGTGCCTGGAGTGGGGTGGTCGGGGAGCAGTACTTC. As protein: CAWSGVVGEQYF.

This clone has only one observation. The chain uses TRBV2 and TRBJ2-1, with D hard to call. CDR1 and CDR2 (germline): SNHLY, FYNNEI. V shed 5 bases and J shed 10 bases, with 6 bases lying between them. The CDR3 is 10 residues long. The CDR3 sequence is CASSLGEQFF. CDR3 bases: TGTGCCAGCAGTCTGGGGGAGCAGTTCTTC.

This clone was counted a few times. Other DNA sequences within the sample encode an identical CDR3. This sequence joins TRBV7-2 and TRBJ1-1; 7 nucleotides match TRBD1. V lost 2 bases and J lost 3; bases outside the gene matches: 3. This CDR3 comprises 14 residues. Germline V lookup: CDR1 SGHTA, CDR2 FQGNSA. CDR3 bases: TGTGCCAGCAGCTTACAGGGGGGAGACACTGAAGCTTTCTTT. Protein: CASSLQGGDTEAFF.

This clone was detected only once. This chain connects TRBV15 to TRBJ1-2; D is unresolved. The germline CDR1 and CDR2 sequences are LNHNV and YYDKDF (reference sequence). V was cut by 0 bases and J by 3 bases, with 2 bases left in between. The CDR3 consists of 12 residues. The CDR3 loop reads CATSRDHYGYTF. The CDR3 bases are TGTGCCACCAGCAGAGATCACTATGGCTACACCTTC.

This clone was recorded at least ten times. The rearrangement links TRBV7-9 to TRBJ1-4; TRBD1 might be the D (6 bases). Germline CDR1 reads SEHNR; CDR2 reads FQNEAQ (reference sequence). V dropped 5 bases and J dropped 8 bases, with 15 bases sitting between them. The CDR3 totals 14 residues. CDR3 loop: CASSPTGAGEKLFF. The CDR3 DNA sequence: TGTGCCAGCAGCCCCACGGGGGCAGGGGAAAAACTGTTTTTT.

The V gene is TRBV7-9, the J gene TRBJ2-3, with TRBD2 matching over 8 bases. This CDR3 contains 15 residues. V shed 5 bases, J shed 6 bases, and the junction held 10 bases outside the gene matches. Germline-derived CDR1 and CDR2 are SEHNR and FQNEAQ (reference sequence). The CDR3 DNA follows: TGTGCCAGCAGCCCAGGCGGGGGGCCGTGGGATACGCAGTATTTT. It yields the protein CASSPGGGPWDTQYF.

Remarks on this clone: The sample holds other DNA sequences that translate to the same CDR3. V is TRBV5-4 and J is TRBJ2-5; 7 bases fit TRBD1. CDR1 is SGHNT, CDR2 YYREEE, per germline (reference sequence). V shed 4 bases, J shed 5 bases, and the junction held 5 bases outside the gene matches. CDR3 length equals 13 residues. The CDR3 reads CASSPDRQETQYF. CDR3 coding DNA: TGTGCCAGCAGCCCGGACAGGCAGGAGACCCAGTACTTC. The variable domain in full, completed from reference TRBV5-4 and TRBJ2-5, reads ETGVTQSPTHLIKTRGQQVTLRCSSQSGHNTVSWYQQALGQGPQFIFQYYREEENGRGNFPPRFSGLQFPNYSSELNVNALELDDSALYLCASSPDRQETQYFGPGTRLLVL.

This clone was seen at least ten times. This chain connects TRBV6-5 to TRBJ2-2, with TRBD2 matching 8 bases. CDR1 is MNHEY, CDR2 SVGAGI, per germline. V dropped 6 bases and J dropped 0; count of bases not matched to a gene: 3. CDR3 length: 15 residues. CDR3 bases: TGTGCCAGCAGAGGACTAGCACCGAACACCGGGGAGCTGTTTTTT. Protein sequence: CASRGLAPNTGELFF.

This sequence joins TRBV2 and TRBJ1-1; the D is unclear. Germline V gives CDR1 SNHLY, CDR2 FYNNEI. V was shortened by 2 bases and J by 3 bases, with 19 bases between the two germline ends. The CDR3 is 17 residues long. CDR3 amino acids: CASSETDIQGPYTEAFF. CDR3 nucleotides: TGTGCCAGCAGTGAAACTGATATCCAAGGTCCTTACACTGAAGCTTTCTTT.

CDR3 in amino acids: CASSLGANNEQFF. The CDR3 bases are TGCGCCAGCAGCTTGGGGGCCAACAATGAGCAGTTCTTC. This chain uses TRBV5-1 with TRBJ2-1; D call uncertain. V was trimmed by 0 bases and J by 5 bases, leaving 6 bases between them. Germline CDR1 is SGHRS and CDR2 is YFSETQ. The CDR3 contains 13 residues.

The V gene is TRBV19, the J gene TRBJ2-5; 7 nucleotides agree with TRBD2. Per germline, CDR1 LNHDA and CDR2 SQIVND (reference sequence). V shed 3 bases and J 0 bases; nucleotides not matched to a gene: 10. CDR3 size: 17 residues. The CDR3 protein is CASSMSPLARYQETQYF. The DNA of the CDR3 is TGTGCCAGTAGTATGTCCCCACTAGCGCGGTACCAAGAGACCCAGTACTTC. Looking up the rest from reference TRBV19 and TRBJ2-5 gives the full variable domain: DGGITQSPKYLFRKEGQNVTLSCEQNLNHDAMYWYRQDPGQGLRLIYYSQIVNDFQKGDIAEGYSVSREKKESFPLTVTSAQKNPTAFYLCASSMSPLARYQETQYFGPGTRLLVL.

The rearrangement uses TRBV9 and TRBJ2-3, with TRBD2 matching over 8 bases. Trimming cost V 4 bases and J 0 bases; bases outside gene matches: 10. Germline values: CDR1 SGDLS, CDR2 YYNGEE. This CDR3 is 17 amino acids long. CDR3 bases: TGTGCCAGCAGCCCACGCGGGGGGCGGGATAGCACAGATACGCAGTATTTT. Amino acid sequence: CASSPRGGRDSTDTQYF.